A selection of T cell receptor beta chains follows, all from one sample in a study of T cells after yellow fever vaccination. TCRdb analysed the 5' RACE reads with MiXCR anew, one entry per CDR3 protein. The sample has hundreds of thousands of distinct CDR3 sequences, roughly an eighth seen once. Source: PBMCs, taken on the day of the yellow fever booster vaccination. The receptor source for this set is a man under 40 who received the YFV17D yellow fever vaccine. Each CDR3 is given with its conserved first and last residue. Fields, in order: CDR3 DNA, CDR3 protein, D gene, V gene, clone size, J gene. D genes are given only for firm matches. The size field is filled for only some rows; it gives once, few, many or a size class.

CDR3 DNA: TGTGCCACCAGTGAGGGCGGGAGACTTATGCACACAGATACGCAGTATTTT
CDR3 protein: CATSEGGRLMHTDTQYF
D gene: TRBD2
V gene: TRBV24-1
clone size: NA
J gene: TRBJ2-3

CDR3 DNA: TGCAGTGCTAGAGTTATCGGACAACCTGAAGCTTTCTTT
CDR3 protein: CSARVIGQPEAFF
D gene: NA
V gene: TRBV20-1
clone size: NA
J gene: TRBJ1-1

CDR3 DNA: TGTGCCAGCAGCTTGGTAGGCCTGCGAGAGACCCAGTACTTC
CDR3 protein: CASSLVGLRETQYF
D gene: NA
V gene: TRBV5-4
clone size: NA
J gene: TRBJ2-5

CDR3 DNA: TGTGCCAGCAGCTATGGACTAGCGGGAGTCCTGGATACGCAGTATTTT
CDR3 protein: CASSYGLAGVLDTQYF
D gene: TRBD2
V gene: TRBV5-6
clone size: NA
J gene: TRBJ2-3

CDR3 DNA: TGTGCCAGCAGTTTAGGTTGGACAGATAGCAATCAGCCCCAGCATTTT
CDR3 protein: CASSLGWTDSNQPQHF
D gene: NA
V gene: TRBV12-3/TRBV12-4
clone size: many
J gene: TRBJ1-5

CDR3 DNA: TGCAGTGCTGGTGGGCTAGCGGGGGAGGGCCAGTTCTTC
CDR3 protein: CSAGGLAGEGQFF
D gene: TRBD2
V gene: TRBV20-1
clone size: NA
J gene: TRBJ2-1

CDR3 DNA: TGTGCCAGTTCAAAGGGGGACAGGACTGAAGCTTTCTTT
CDR3 protein: CASSKGDRTEAFF
D gene: TRBD1
V gene: TRBV19
clone size: NA
J gene: TRBJ1-1

CDR3 DNA: TGTGCCAGCAGCCTAAGGACAGGTCCCATCACTGAAGCTTTCTTT
CDR3 protein: CASSLRTGPITEAFF
D gene: TRBD1
V gene: TRBV7-9
clone size: NA
J gene: TRBJ1-1

CDR3 DNA: TGTGCCAGTAGTATAGAGAGGGGCAACGAGCAGTACTTC
CDR3 protein: CASSIERGNEQYF
D gene: NA
V gene: TRBV19
clone size: many
J gene: TRBJ2-7

CDR3 DNA: TGTGCCAGCTCTTTCTCCGGATGGGGGACAGGGCGGTCCCAAGAGACCCAGTACTTC
CDR3 protein: CASSFSGWGTGRSQETQYF
D gene: TRBD1
V gene: TRBV12-3/TRBV12-4
clone size: few
J gene: TRBJ2-5

CDR3 DNA: TGTGCCAGCTCACCAGACGAACTAGCCAAAAACATTCAGTACTTC
CDR3 protein: CASSPDELAKNIQYF
D gene: NA
V gene: TRBV18
clone size: few
J gene: TRBJ2-4

CDR3 DNA: TGTGCCATCAGCCAGGACAGGGGGATCTACGAGCAGTACTTC
CDR3 protein: CAISQDRGIYEQYF
D gene: TRBD1
V gene: TRBV5-4
clone size: NA
J gene: TRBJ2-7

CDR3 DNA: TGTGCCAGCAGACCCTCAACAGGGGACAATGAGCAGTTCTTC
CDR3 protein: CASRPSTGDNEQFF
D gene: TRBD1
V gene: TRBV6-1
clone size: few
J gene: TRBJ2-1

CDR3 DNA: TGCAGTGCGACTACCGGGACAGGGGTTTCAGATACGCAGTATTTT
CDR3 protein: CSATTGTGVSDTQYF
D gene: TRBD1
V gene: TRBV20-1
clone size: many
J gene: TRBJ2-3

CDR3 DNA: TGCAGCGTCGCTAGACAGGGAGCCAGCTCCTACGAGCAGTACTTC
CDR3 protein: CSVARQGASSYEQYF
D gene: TRBD1
V gene: TRBV29-1
clone size: few
J gene: TRBJ2-7

CDR3 DNA: TGTGCCAGCAGCTTTTCCGGGACTAGCGGGACCGAGCAGTACTTC
CDR3 protein: CASSFSGTSGTEQYF
D gene: TRBD2
V gene: TRBV7-2
clone size: NA
J gene: TRBJ2-7

CDR3 DNA: TGTGCCAGCAGCTTCGGGTCGTACAAGCGGGTACTCACAGATACGCAGTATTTT
CDR3 protein: CASSFGSYKRVLTDTQYF
D gene: NA
V gene: TRBV7-8
clone size: NA
J gene: TRBJ2-3

CDR3 DNA: TGTGCCAGCAGCCAAGTTTCAAGCGGGGGTCTCTCCTACGAGCAGTACTTC
CDR3 protein: CASSQVSSGGLSYEQYF
D gene: TRBD2
V gene: TRBV4-2
clone size: few
J gene: TRBJ2-7

CDR3 DNA: TGCAGTGCTAGAGTCCCGACACAGGGGGGGCTTACAGATACGCAGTATTTT
CDR3 protein: CSARVPTQGGLTDTQYF
D gene: NA
V gene: TRBV20-1
clone size: NA
J gene: TRBJ2-3

CDR3 DNA: TGTGCCAGCAAGGGGACAGGAGGAAGTTTGGCTAATGAAAAACTGTTTTTT
CDR3 protein: CASKGTGGSLANEKLFF
D gene: TRBD1
V gene: TRBV6-1
clone size: NA
J gene: TRBJ1-4

CDR3 DNA: TGTGCCAGCAGCCGCGGACAGGGGGCTCAAGAGCAGTACTTC
CDR3 protein: CASSRGQGAQEQYF
D gene: TRBD1
V gene: TRBV3-1
clone size: NA
J gene: TRBJ2-7

CDR3 DNA: TGTGCCAGCTCGCCCCACGGGGGCTCCTACGAGCAGTACTTC
CDR3 protein: CASSPHGGSYEQYF
D gene: NA
V gene: TRBV18
clone size: few
J gene: TRBJ2-7

CDR3 DNA: TGTGCCAGTAGTATAGATCGGGCTAGCGGGGCCTACAATGAGCAGTTCTTC
CDR3 protein: CASSIDRASGAYNEQFF
D gene: TRBD2
V gene: TRBV19
clone size: NA
J gene: TRBJ2-1

CDR3 DNA: TGTGCCTGGAGGAGTTTTTTGTCACGATTCCAAGAGACCCAGTACTTC
CDR3 protein: CAWRSFLSRFQETQYF
D gene: NA
V gene: TRBV30
clone size: NA
J gene: TRBJ2-5

CDR3 DNA: TGTGCCAGCAGCTTATCGGGACCTCCAAACATTCAGTACTTC
CDR3 protein: CASSLSGPPNIQYF
D gene: NA
V gene: TRBV5-4
clone size: NA
J gene: TRBJ2-4

CDR3 DNA: TGTGCCAGCAGCCCGGGACAGATCATGAACACTGAAGCTTTCTTT
CDR3 protein: CASSPGQIMNTEAFF
D gene: TRBD1
V gene: TRBV3-1
clone size: NA
J gene: TRBJ1-1

CDR3 DNA: TGCGCCAGCAGCTTCCGAACCACCGGGGAGCTGTTTTTT
CDR3 protein: CASSFRTTGELFF
D gene: NA
V gene: TRBV5-1
clone size: few
J gene: TRBJ2-2

CDR3 DNA: TGCGCCACCTCATCGGACCTGATAACGGCCAGGACGCAGTATTTT
CDR3 protein: CATSSDLITARTQYF
D gene: NA
V gene: TRBV18
clone size: few
J gene: TRBJ2-3

CDR3 DNA: TGTGCCAGCTCACCACAAGCGGGAGAAGGGCCCGGGGAGCTGTTTTTT
CDR3 protein: CASSPQAGEGPGELFF
D gene: TRBD2
V gene: TRBV18
clone size: few
J gene: TRBJ2-2

CDR3 DNA: TGCAGCGTTGTACCGGGAGGGCCAGAGACCCAGTACTTC
CDR3 protein: CSVVPGGPETQYF
D gene: TRBD2
V gene: TRBV29-1
clone size: few
J gene: TRBJ2-5

CDR3 DNA: TGTGCCAGCAGCTTAGAAGACAGCGGGTCGAGCTCCTACGAGCAGTACTTC
CDR3 protein: CASSLEDSGSSSYEQYF
D gene: NA
V gene: TRBV7-6
clone size: NA
J gene: TRBJ2-7

CDR3 DNA: TGTGCCAGCAGTTACTCGATCTACGAGCAGTACTTC
CDR3 protein: CASSYSIYEQYF
D gene: NA
V gene: TRBV6-2/TRBV6-3
clone size: few
J gene: TRBJ2-7

CDR3 DNA: TGCAGTGCTAGTCATACAAGGAGGAAAAGGAATACGCAGTATTTT
CDR3 protein: CSASHTRRKRNTQYF
D gene: NA
V gene: TRBV20-1
clone size: NA
J gene: TRBJ2-3

CDR3 DNA: TGCGCCAGCAGCTTGCCGACAGGGGATGGCTACACCTTC
CDR3 protein: CASSLPTGDGYTF
D gene: TRBD1
V gene: TRBV5-1
clone size: NA
J gene: TRBJ1-2

CDR3 DNA: TGTGCCAGCAGTGACCTCTCAGCAGGGGCGCCTCCGGGCTACACCTTC
CDR3 protein: CASSDLSAGAPPGYTF
D gene: NA
V gene: TRBV25-1
clone size: NA
J gene: TRBJ1-2

CDR3 DNA: TGTGCCAGCAGCTTGGCAGATGGGCTCCGGCAGTACTTC
CDR3 protein: CASSLADGLRQYF
D gene: NA
V gene: TRBV5-6
clone size: NA
J gene: TRBJ2-7

CDR3 DNA: TGTGCCAGCAGCTTAGCATACAGGTACGAGCAGTACTTC
CDR3 protein: CASSLAYRYEQYF
D gene: NA
V gene: TRBV7-2
clone size: NA
J gene: TRBJ2-7

CDR3 DNA: TGTGCCAGCAGCGACAGGGGCGCGCAGTATTTT
CDR3 protein: CASSDRGAQYF
D gene: TRBD1
V gene: TRBV12-3/TRBV12-4
clone size: few
J gene: TRBJ2-3

CDR3 DNA: TGCGCCAGCAGCTTGGATCCCGACAGGGGAGGCCGTGGCTACACCTTC
CDR3 protein: CASSLDPDRGGRGYTF
D gene: TRBD1
V gene: TRBV5-1
clone size: many
J gene: TRBJ1-2

CDR3 DNA: TGTGCCAGCAGTGACGGTGGAAGTGGGGAGCAGTACTTC
CDR3 protein: CASSDGGSGEQYF
D gene: NA
V gene: TRBV6-4
clone size: NA
J gene: TRBJ2-7

CDR3 DNA: TGTGCCAGCAGCCAACAGCTGAACACTGAAGCTTTCTTT
CDR3 protein: CASSQQLNTEAFF
D gene: NA
V gene: TRBV7-2
clone size: NA
J gene: TRBJ1-1

CDR3 DNA: TGTGCCATCAGAGAAACGATCGCCGGGGAGCTGTTTTTT
CDR3 protein: CAIRETIAGELFF
D gene: NA
V gene: TRBV10-3
clone size: NA
J gene: TRBJ2-2

CDR3 DNA: TGTGCCAGCTCACCAGGCCCCCTCAACCGGAGTCCGTTCTTC
CDR3 protein: CASSPGPLNRSPFF
D gene: NA
V gene: TRBV18
clone size: few
J gene: TRBJ2-1

CDR3 DNA: TGCAGCGTTGAAAGGAAGTGGGGCAAGTCAGCCAAAAACATTCAGTACTTC
CDR3 protein: CSVERKWGKSAKNIQYF
D gene: NA
V gene: TRBV29-1
clone size: few
J gene: TRBJ2-4

CDR3 DNA: TGTGCCAGCAGTTTCATAGGGTTACGCACTGAAGCTTTCTTT
CDR3 protein: CASSFIGLRTEAFF
D gene: NA
V gene: TRBV12-3/TRBV12-4
clone size: NA
J gene: TRBJ1-1

CDR3 DNA: TGCAGTGCTAGTCAAGCTAGCGGGAGATCTTACAATGAGCAGTTCTTC
CDR3 protein: CSASQASGRSYNEQFF
D gene: TRBD2
V gene: TRBV20-1
clone size: few
J gene: TRBJ2-1

CDR3 DNA: TGCGCCAGCGAGACTAGCGGGAGTAGTGAGCAGTTCTTC
CDR3 protein: CASETSGSSEQFF
D gene: TRBD2
V gene: TRBV5-1
clone size: NA
J gene: TRBJ2-1

CDR3 DNA: TGTGCCATCAGTGGACTGGGCGTGAACACCGGGGAGCTGTTTTTT
CDR3 protein: CAISGLGVNTGELFF
D gene: NA
V gene: TRBV10-3
clone size: few
J gene: TRBJ2-2

CDR3 DNA: TGTGCCAGCAGGCAGGGGGGAGCCAAAAACATTCAGTACTTC
CDR3 protein: CASRQGGAKNIQYF
D gene: NA
V gene: TRBV11-2
clone size: few
J gene: TRBJ2-4

CDR3 DNA: TGTGCCAGCAGCTCAGGAGGGTTGGGCGAGCAGTACTTC
CDR3 protein: CASSSGGLGEQYF
D gene: NA
V gene: TRBV5-6
clone size: NA
J gene: TRBJ2-7

CDR3 DNA: TGTCCCTTAGGGGGGGGCTCCTACAATGAGCAGTTCTTC
CDR3 protein: CPLGGGSYNEQFF
D gene: NA
V gene: TRBV19
clone size: few
J gene: TRBJ2-1

CDR3 DNA: TGTGCCAGCGGAACTAGCGGATTAAGCTCCTACAATGAGCAGTTATTC
CDR3 protein: CASGTSGLSSYNEQLF
D gene: TRBD2
V gene: TRBV12-3/TRBV12-4
clone size: NA
J gene: TRBJ2-1

CDR3 DNA: TGCAGTGCTAGTAGGGAGCCTGCCTACGAGCAGTACTTC
CDR3 protein: CSASREPAYEQYF
D gene: NA
V gene: TRBV20-1
clone size: few
J gene: TRBJ2-7

CDR3 DNA: TGTGCCAGCGGCGGATTGGCAGATACGCAGTATTTT
CDR3 protein: CASGGLADTQYF
D gene: NA
V gene: TRBV5-4
clone size: few
J gene: TRBJ2-3

CDR3 DNA: TGCGCCAGCAGGGGGGCCACGGACACCGGGGAGCTGTTTTTT
CDR3 protein: CASRGATDTGELFF
D gene: NA
V gene: TRBV4-1
clone size: NA
J gene: TRBJ2-2

CDR3 DNA: TGTGCCAGCGGTACTCGACAGGGGGTGAACACTGAAGCTTTCTTT
CDR3 protein: CASGTRQGVNTEAFF
D gene: TRBD1
V gene: TRBV28
clone size: many
J gene: TRBJ1-1

CDR3 DNA: TGTGCCACCAGCACCAGACCCAGGGAGGAAGCTTTCTTT
CDR3 protein: CATSTRPREEAFF
D gene: NA
V gene: TRBV15
clone size: NA
J gene: TRBJ1-1